These 27 T cell receptor beta chains originate from one sample sequenced in a study of shared clonotypes between healthy human individuals. Assay: immunoSEQ multiplex PCR; the TCRdb copy retains only in-frame clones and omits some. The sample yields about 2.1 million clones, 85% to 95% seen once. It was CD45RO-negative cells, positively selected for CCR7, that made up naive CD8 cells, with terminally differentiated effector memory CD45RA+ cells excluded. Sequencing was carried out using naive CD8+ T cells from PBMCs. Receptor source: a man in his late teens or twenties in good health. Some clones in this sample may be carry-over from other donors' samples.

CDR3 coding DNA: TGTGCCATCAGTGATCTAGCGGGAGCCTACAGCACAGATACGCAGTATTTT. This encodes CAISDLAGAYSTDTQYF. The rearrangement joins TRBV10-3 to TRBJ2-3; 10 bases fit TRBD2. This CDR3 region has 17 residues. Germline V gene sequence: CDR1 ENHRY, CDR2 SYGVKD. The V segment lost 3 bases and the J segment 0 bases; nucleotides outside the gene matches: 6.

The gene calls are TRBV10-1 and TRBJ2-1, with D perhaps matching TRBD1 (6 bases). Trimming cost V 0 bases and J 6 bases, with 12 bases left between them. The CDR3 loop spans 15 amino acids. Germline loops: CDR1 WNHNN, CDR2 SYGVQD (reference sequence). This chain's CDR3 is CASSESSQQGNEQFF. The CDR3 nucleotides are TGCGCCAGCAGTGAGTCGTCTCAACAGGGCAATGAGCAGTTCTTC.

This chain links TRBV27 with TRBJ2-5; weak D call: TRBD2 (6 bases). CDR1 and CDR2 (germline): MNHEY, SMNVEV (reference sequence). The CDR3 runs to 13 residues. V lost 5 bases and J lost 3, with 10 bases in between. The CDR3 coding sequence is TGTGCCAGCAGTCATAGCGGAAAAGAGACCCAGTACTTC. Its translation is CASSHSGKETQYF.

CDR3 nucleotide sequence: TGTGCCAGCAGCTTGGACAGGTGGGTCTACAATGAGCAGTTCTTC. Its protein product is CASSLDRWVYNEQFF. The chain carries TRBV5-5 and TRBJ2-1; a weak D match, TRBD1 (5 bases). This CDR3 comprises 15 residues. CDR1 is SGHKS and CDR2 is YYEKEE in the germline V gene (reference sequence). With 0 bases removed from V and 3 bases from J, the gap between germline ends came to 10 bases.

V and J are TRBV9 and TRBJ2-2, with D maybe TRBD1 (5 bases). The CDR3 loop spans 13 amino acids. Looked up from germline, CDR1 is SGDLS and CDR2 is YYNGEE. V lost 6 bases, J lost 2 bases, and 8 bases lay in between. The CDR3 protein is CASNQGNTGELFF. In DNA, the CDR3 is TGTGCCAGCAACCAGGGAAACACCGGGGAGCTGTTTTTT.

This clone was detected only once. This rearrangement joins TRBV27 to TRBJ2-7; a weak D match, TRBD1 (6 bases). Germline V gene data show CDR1 as MNHEY and CDR2 as SMNVEV (reference sequence). Trimming removed 2 bases at V and 8 bases at J, with 16 bases between. The CDR3 has 14 residues. The CDR3 is CASSLTGTGTQQYF. CDR3 nucleotides: TGTGCCAGCAGTTTAACAGGGACCGGGACACAGCAGTACTTC.

V usage is TRBV6-5 and J usage is TRBJ2-7; D not resolved. V lost 2 bases and J lost 4, with 15 bases in between. The V gene's germline CDR1 is MNHEY and CDR2 SVGAGI. The length of the CDR3 is 15 residues. The CDR3 DNA reads TGTGCCAGCAGTTACGCCCAGCCGTCGAGGTACGAGCAGTACTTC. It is translated as CASSYAQPSRYEQYF.

This clone was seen a few times. Other DNA sequences in this sample translate to the same CDR3. The rearrangement links TRBV29-1 to TRBJ1-1, with D perhaps matching TRBD1 (6 bases). The V gene's germline CDR1 is SQVTM and CDR2 ANQGSEA. This CDR3 spans 10 amino acids. V was trimmed by 6 bases and J by 8 bases, leaving 10 bases between them. CDR3 sequence (DNA): TGCAGCGTGACAGGATCCGAAGCTTTCTTT. Protein: CSVTGSEAFF.

V usage is TRBV30 and J usage is TRBJ2-2; D unclear. The V end lost 5 bases, the J end lost 9 bases, and 13 bases lay between the germline ends. Looked up from germline, CDR1 is GTSNPN and CDR2 is SVGIG (reference sequence). The CDR3 contains 12 residues. In DNA, the CDR3 is TGTGCCTGGCGACCATCCAGGCGGGAGCTGTTTTTT. Its translation: CAWRPSRRELFF.

V and J are TRBV25-1 and TRBJ2-7; 8 positions match TRBD2. Germline trimming cut 6 bases from V and 3 bases from J; bases unmatched to any gene: 4. The length of the CDR3 is 13 residues. Germline V gene data show CDR1 as MGHDK and CDR2 as SYGVNS. CDR3 DNA: TGTGCCAGCAGATCAAGCGGGAGCTACGAGCAGTACTTC. Translating gives CASRSSGSYEQYF.

This clone was observed once. The rearrangement joins TRBV27 to TRBJ1-2, with D possibly matching TRBD1 (6 bases). Germline V gives CDR1 MNHEY, CDR2 SMNVEV (reference sequence). The CDR3 sequence is 15 residues long. Trimming took off 1 base at V and 3 bases at J, with 12 bases between the two ends. The CDR3 nucleotides read TGTGCCAGCAGTTTATTAGGGGGACTTGACTATGGCTACACCTTC. It codes for CASSLLGGLDYGYTF.

The sample holds one count of this clone. The chain is built from TRBV2 and TRBJ2-1; D gene uncertain. The CDR3 covers 13 residues. V was shortened by 9 bases and J by 5 bases, with 14 bases between the two germline ends. Looked up from germline, CDR1 is SNHLY and CDR2 is FYNNEI. This chain's CDR3 is CARVSQDHNEQFF. The CDR3 nucleotides read TGTGCCAGAGTATCTCAGGACCACAATGAGCAGTTCTTC. The variable domain in full, with the rest retrieved from reference TRBV2 and TRBJ2-1, is EPEVTQTPSHQVTQMGQEVILRCVPISNHLYFYWYRQILGQKVEFLVSFYNNEISEKSEIFDDQFSVERPDGSNFTLKIRSTKLEDSAMYFCARVSQDHNEQFFGPGTRLTVL.

The chain links TRBV6-5 to TRBJ2-2; TRBD2 aligns across 9 bases. V was clipped by 5 bases and J by 6 bases; unmatched bases: 7. The CDR3 totals 15 residues. The germline V gene has CDR1 MNHEY and CDR2 SVGAGI. As DNA, the CDR3 is TGTGCCAGCAGTCCCCGACTAGCGGCCGCCGGGGAGCTGTTTTTT. Its translation: CASSPRLAAAGELFF.

The genes are TRBV4-1 and TRBJ2-7; D may match TRBD1 or TRBD2 (5 bases each). This CDR3 spans 15 amino acids. In germline, CDR1 is MGHRA, CDR2 YSYEKL. Trimming shortened V by 1 base and J by 7 bases, and 17 bases separated the two germline ends. CDR3 loop: CASSQGSGTSREQYF. Here the CDR3 DNA reads TGCGCCAGCAGCCAAGGGTCAGGGACCTCGAGGGAGCAGTACTTC.

The J gene is TRBJ2-7, the V gene TRBV27; D call uncertain. This CDR3 contains 11 residues. Deletions cut 8 bases from V and 13 bases from J, with 18 bases between. Germline V lookup: CDR1 MNHEY, CDR2 SMNVEV (reference sequence). The CDR3 coding sequence is TGTGCCAGCGGCCCCGGTCGGTCATTCTACTTC. Translating gives CASGPGRSFYF.

The CDR3 protein is CASSSVGLEGSYEQYF. Written as DNA, the CDR3 is TGTGCCAGCAGCTCAGTCGGACTAGAGGGAAGCTACGAGCAGTACTTC. The rearrangement uses TRBV13 and TRBJ2-7; 7 bases fit TRBD2. This CDR3 comprises 16 residues. Trimming at V came to 4 bases and at J to 3 bases, leaving 12 bases not matched to a gene. Germline V gives CDR1 PRHDT, CDR2 FYEKMQ (reference sequence).

The count of this clone is one. The chain couples TRBV7-9 to TRBJ2-1; D is perhaps TRBD1 (7 bases). Germline CDR1 reads SEHNR; CDR2 reads FQNEAQ (reference sequence). CDR3 length: 16 amino acids. V was clipped by 0 bases and J by 5 bases, with 14 bases between them. CDR3 nucleotides: TGTGCCAGCAGCTTAGCCCTCAGGGGGGCGAACAATGAGCAGTTCTTC. Protein product: CASSLALRGANNEQFF.

CDR3 sequence: CASSQRQGIAGGTTDTQYF. For the CDR3, the DNA is TGCGCCAGCAGCCAACGACAGGGAATAGCGGGAGGAACCACAGATACGCAGTATTTT. The V gene is TRBV4-1, the J gene TRBJ2-3, with TRBD2 identical over 10 bases. Germline V gives CDR1 MGHRA, CDR2 YSYEKL. The V and J ends lost 2 bases and 2 bases, in that order; junction bases with no gene match: 13. The CDR3 totals 19 residues.

This chain connects TRBV6-1 to TRBJ1-1; D not certain. This CDR3 is 14 amino acids long. Germline CDR1 is MNHNS and CDR2 is SASEGT. The ends were cut back, 2 bases at V and 5 bases at J, with 12 bases in the middle. The CDR3 DNA sequence: TGTGCCAGCAGTGAAAATAAGGGAGGAACTGAAGCTTTCTTT. Its protein is CASSENKGGTEAFF.

V is TRBV25-1 and J is TRBJ2-7; D is ambiguous. The CDR3 loop spans 12 amino acids. The germline gives CDR1 MGHDK, CDR2 SYGVNS. Trimming stripped 7 bases from V and 2 bases from J, with 9 bases between. CDR3: CASNGPTYEQYF. The CDR3 region has the DNA TGTGCCAGCAATGGGCCCACCTACGAGCAGTACTTC.

This clone was observed a handful of times. The rearrangement joins TRBV27 to TRBJ1-1, with TRBD1 matching over 8 bases. Trimming cost V 8 bases and J 6 bases; bases outside gene matches: 5. This CDR3 has 12 amino acids. Germline assignment: CDR1 MNHEY and CDR2 SMNVEV (reference sequence). The DNA for the CDR3 is TGTGCCAGCGGGGTGACAGGGGCTGAAGCTTTCTTT. It translates to CASGVTGAEAFF.

As regards this clone: A much larger clone is a single base away; this may be a read error. Additional DNA sequences in this sample encode the identical CDR3. The rearrangement joins TRBV27 to TRBJ2-7; no clear D gene. Trimming stripped 4 bases from V and 4 bases from J, with 2 bases between. CDR1 is MNHEY, CDR2 SMNVEV, per germline (reference sequence). The CDR3 is 10 amino acids. The CDR3 sequence: CASSSYEQYF. In DNA, the CDR3 is TGTGCCAGCAGTTCTTACGAGCAGTACTTC.

V and J are TRBV29-1 and TRBJ2-3; D might be TRBD2 (5 bases). This CDR3 is 11 amino acids long. V gave up 2 bases and J gave up 8 bases, with 8 bases separating them. CDR1 is SQVTM and CDR2 is ANQGSEA in the germline V gene. The CDR3 nucleotides read TGCAGCGTTGAAAGAGGAGGTACGCAGTATTTT. Its protein is CSVERGGTQYF.

With regard to this clone: One junction end disagrees with the germline gene, perhaps due to a read error. The chain joins TRBV7-9 to TRBJ2-1, with 7 bases that match TRBD2. Per the germline V gene, CDR1 is SEHNR and CDR2 is FQNEAQ (reference sequence). This CDR3 contains 12 residues. The CDR3 bases are TGTGCCAGCAGCTTTGGGGAGGGGTTGGGGCTCTTC. Amino acid sequence: CASSFGEGLGLF.

The chain employs TRBV27 and TRBJ2-5; 7 nucleotides agree with TRBD2. Germline V gene lookup returns CDR1 MNHEY and CDR2 SMNVEV (reference sequence). Trimming removed 5 bases from V and 7 bases from J; junction bases left unmatched: 13. The CDR3 contains 15 residues. The DNA of the CDR3 is TGTGCCAGCAGTCTCACACGGGGGGACGGTGGGACCCAGTACTTC. Amino acids: CASSLTRGDGGTQYF.

For this clone: The sample has other DNA sequences that encode this CDR3 too. CDR3 loop: CASSFRTAYNEQFF. CDR3 DNA sequence: TGTGCCAGCAGTTTCAGGACGGCATACAATGAGCAGTTCTTC. V gene TRBV27 combines with J gene TRBJ2-1, with unresolved D. The CDR3 sequence is 14 residues long. V was trimmed by 3 bases and J by 4 bases, leaving 10 bases between them. The V gene's germline CDR1 is MNHEY and CDR2 SMNVEV (reference sequence).

The chain recombines TRBV5-6 with TRBJ2-7; the D gene is possibly TRBD2 (6 bases). CDR1 and CDR2 (germline): SGHDT, YYEEEE. Trimming took off 4 bases at V and 7 bases at J, with 12 bases between the two ends. CDR3 length equals 12 residues. CDR3 amino acids: CASSTSPGEQYF. The CDR3 bases are TGTGCCAGCAGCACTAGCCCCGGGGAGCAGTACTTC. Looking up the rest from reference TRBV5-6 and TRBJ2-7 gives the full variable domain: DAGVTQSPTHLIKTRGQQVTLRCSPKSGHDTVSWYQQALGQGPQFIFQYYEEEERQRGNFPDRFSGHQFPNYSSELNVNALLLGDSALYLCASSTSPGEQYFGPGTRLTVT.